The source of this TCR beta chain is a study of radiotherapy plus CTLA-4 blockade in lung cancer. Sequenced by immunoSEQ multiplex PCR; TCRdb stores in-frame clones only, minus some. The data contain over 11,000 clones, 80% to 90% of them seen just once; the ten biggest clones take up approximately 15%. Germline lookup yields CDR1 SGHNT and CDR2 YYREEE (reference sequence). V shed 8 bases, J shed 0 bases, and the junction held 5 bases outside the gene matches. CDR3 length equals 14 residues. The sample here was peripheral blood, taken from a patient treated with radiotherapy plus ipilimumab. This sequence joins TRBV5-4 and TRBJ1-2; TRBD1 aligns across 9 bases. The receptor was derived from a human donor with non-small cell lung cancer that progressed on radiotherapy plus ipilimumab. Some clones in this sample may be carry-over from other donors' samples. CDR3 DNA: TGTGCCAGTACGCGGGACAGGGCTAACTATGGCTACACCTTC. Protein product: CASTRDRANYGYTF.